A selection of T cell receptor beta chains follows, all from one sample in a study of blood T cell repertoires in COVID-19. Using immunoSEQ multiplex PCR, the repertoire was profiled, and TCRdb retains in-frame clones only, with some absent. The sample yields around 140,000 clones, approximately 90% seen once. Sequenced input: PBMCs or T cells enriched from blood (not recorded which). These receptors all come from a woman in her thirties or forties who had been exposed to COVID-19. The CDR3 runs from the conserved cysteine through the conserved F or W. Each record gives: clone size, D gene, J gene, V gene, CDR3 protein, CDR3 DNA. The D gene is left open where the match is weak. A row's size may be missing; if present it is once, few, many or a size class.

>.|.|TRBJ1-1|TRBV5-1
CASSFAGQNTEAFF
TGCGCCAGCAGCTTCGCAGGACAGAACACTGAAGCTTTCTTT
>.|TRBD1|TRBJ2-7|TRBV6-5
CASSQGTVEYF
TGTGCCAGCAGTCAGGGGACAGTTGAGTACTTC
>few|TRBD1|TRBJ1-1|TRBV16
CASSPTGGGNTEAFF
TGTGCCAGCAGCCCGACAGGGGGCGGGAACACTGAAGCTTTCTTT
>.|TRBD2|TRBJ2-3|TRBV19
CASVRTSGGSTDTQYF
TGTGCCAGTGTGCGGACTAGCGGGGGGAGCACAGATACGCAGTATTTT
>.|.|TRBJ1-6|TRBV2
CASSPQVSYNSPLHF
TGTGCCAGCAGTCCCCAGGTCTCCTATAATTCACCCCTCCACTTT
>.|TRBD2|TRBJ2-5|TRBV7-9
CASSYPQDLAGGPPETQYF
TGTGCCAGCAGCTACCCGCAAGATTTAGCGGGGGGGCCTCCAGAGACCCAGTACTTC
>.|TRBD1|TRBJ1-1|TRBV19
CASRYGTAGTEAFF
TGTGCCAGTAGATACGGGACAGCGGGCACTGAAGCTTTCTTT
>.|.|TRBJ1-2|TRBV7-3
CASSPGRETYGYTF
TGTGCCAGCAGCCCGGGCAGGGAAACCTATGGCTACACCTTC
>.|.|TRBJ2-2|TRBV7-9
CASSAGGVDTGELFF
TGTGCCAGCAGCGCCGGTGGTGTGGACACCGGGGAGCTGTTTTTT
>.|TRBD1|TRBJ2-2|TRBV18
CASSRLSGGEGANTGELFF
TGTGCCAGCTCACGTCTCTCAGGGGGCGAGGGCGCGAACACCGGGGAGCTGTTTTTT
>.|.|TRBJ1-3|TRBV7-6
CASSLGQVDSGNTIYF
TGTGCCAGCAGCTTAGGACAGGTCGACTCTGGAAACACCATATATTTT
>.|.|TRBJ1-1|TRBV6-5
CAVSGLSTEAFF
TGTGCCGTCTCTGGTTTGAGCACTGAAGCTTTCTTT
>.|TRBD2|TRBJ2-7|TRBV6-4
CASSVSGGDSEQYF
TGTGCCAGCTCGGTCTCGGGAGGAGATTCCGAGCAGTACTTC
>.|.|TRBJ1-6|TRBV7-9
CASRETGNSPLHF
TGTGCCAGCAGGGAAACGGGTAATTCACCCCTCCACTTT
>once|TRBD1|TRBJ1-1|TRBV18
CASSPPQGGGTEAFF
TGTGCCAGCTCACCACCCCAGGGGGGTGGCACTGAAGCTTTCTTT
>.|.|TRBJ2-1|TRBV15
CATSRGLSGSEQFF
TGTGCCACCAGCAGGGGCCTCTCAGGCAGTGAGCAGTTCTTC
>.|.|TRBJ1-5|TRBV6-4
CASSRQGGSNQPQHF
TGTGCCAGCAGCCGTCAGGGTGGGAGCAATCAGCCCCAGCATTTT
>once|TRBD2|TRBJ2-1|TRBV28
CASSFLGLAGGSSYNEQFF
TGTGCCAGCAGTTTCTTGGGACTAGCGGGAGGGAGCTCCTACAATGAGCAGTTCTTC
>.|.|TRBJ2-7|TRBV5-4
CASSLPGMGTYEQYF
TGTGCCAGCAGCTTGCCAGGGATGGGGACCTACGAGCAGTACTTC
>.|.|TRBJ1-1|TRBV20-1
CSAPGNTEAFF
TGCAGTGCTCCGGGGAACACTGAAGCTTTCTTT
>.|TRBD2|TRBJ2-3|TRBV5-3
CARSQRTGAGASTDTQYF
TGTGCCAGAAGCCAGCGAACTGGGGCGGGAGCCTCCACAGATACGCAGTATTTT
>.|TRBD1|TRBJ1-2|TRBV18
CASEPSEGADGYTF
TGTGCCAGCGAACCCTCCGAGGGGGCAGATGGCTACACCTTC
>once|TRBD1|TRBJ2-7|TRBV7-2
CASSLFGQGSSEQYF
TGTGCCAGCAGCTTATTCGGACAGGGGAGTTCCGAGCAGTACTTC
>.|TRBD1|TRBJ1-2|TRBV10-3
CAIRSGTGIVMGYTF
TGTGCCATCAGGTCCGGGACAGGGATTGTTATGGGCTACACCTTC
>.|.|TRBJ2-7|TRBV28
CASSILVHEQYF
TGTGCCAGCAGTATACTAGTTCACGAGCAGTACTTC
>.|.|TRBJ2-7|TRBV11-2
CASSLDVVMKQYF
TGTGCCAGCAGCTTAGATGTAGTGATGAAGCAGTACTTC
>few|TRBD1|TRBJ1-1|TRBV6-5
CASNRQGALTEAFF
TGTGCCAGCAACCGACAGGGGGCCCTGACTGAAGCTTTCTTT
>.|TRBD2|TRBJ2-1|TRBV10-3
CAISGSTSGGPYNEQFF
TGTGCCATCAGTGGATCGACTAGCGGGGGGCCTTACAATGAGCAGTTCTTC
>.|.|TRBJ1-4|TRBV4-3
CASSHISRGFGEKLFF
TGCGCCAGCAGCCACATTAGTCGGGGGTTCGGGGAAAAACTGTTTTTT
>.|.|TRBJ1-1|TRBV3-1/TRBV3-2
CASSPPVRKEAFF
TGTGCCAGCAGCCCCCCGGTCCGCAAGGAAGCTTTCTTT
>.|TRBD1|TRBJ2-7|TRBV23-1
CASSRLGTGAYEQYF
TGCGCCAGCAGTCGACTCGGGACAGGCGCCTACGAGCAGTACTTC
>.|TRBD1|TRBJ1-1|TRBV19
CASSDRGNTEAFF
TGTGCCAGTAGTGACAGGGGGAACACTGAAGCTTTCTTT
>.|.|TRBJ1-1|TRBV9
CASTGGGGTEAFF
TGTGCCAGCACCGGAGGCGGGGGCACTGAAGCTTTCTTT
>.|.|TRBJ1-2|TRBV28
CASSLTASGYGYTF
TGTGCCAGCAGTTTAACAGCTTCGGGGTATGGCTACACCTTC
>few|.|TRBJ1-4|TRBV11-2
CASSLGRDNEKLFF
TGTGCCAGCAGCTTAGGCAGGGATAATGAAAAACTGTTTTTT
>.|.|TRBJ1-1|TRBV7-9
CASSQTANTEAFF
TGTGCCAGCAGCCAGACAGCGAACACTGAAGCTTTCTTT
>once|.|TRBJ1-4|TRBV6-2/TRBV6-3
CASSYREKLFF
TGTGCCAGCAGTTACCGTGAAAAACTGTTTTTT
>.|TRBD2|TRBJ2-5|TRBV7-2
CASSGGSGATRETQYF
TGTGCCAGCAGCGGGGGGAGCGGGGCGACGAGGGAGACCCAGTACTTC
>.|TRBD1|TRBJ2-2|TRBV19
CASLDRGPAGELFF
TGTGCCAGTTTGGACAGGGGGCCGGCCGGGGAGCTGTTTTTT
>.|TRBD1|TRBJ1-6|TRBV6-4
CASSPGGRSPLHF
TGTGCCAGCAGCCCAGGGGGGAGGTCACCCCTCCACTTT
>.|.|TRBJ2-2|TRBV6-5
CASRRGNTGELFF
TGTGCCAGCAGGCGGGGCAACACCGGGGAGCTGTTTTTT